Listed below are T cell receptor beta chains from one sample, sequenced in a study of blood T cells in healthy people across ages. MiXCR, applied by TCRdb to the 5' RACE reads, yields one record per CDR3 protein. The sample contains hundreds of thousands of distinct CDR3 sequences, under 80% of which appear only once. The source material was blood. Source of these receptors: a man between 25 and 39 years old in good health. Each CDR3 is given without its conserved first and last residue.

CDR3aa	v_gene	j_gene
ASSARPSGRTYEQY	TRBV9	TRBJ2-7
ASSSRTSGRGDTQY	TRBV12-3/TRBV12-4	TRBJ2-3
ASSQDLTSPAYEQY	TRBV4-2	TRBJ2-7
ASSLDYSIQY	TRBV6-2/TRBV6-3	NA
ASSYVLAGVYSTDTQY	TRBV6-2/TRBV6-3	TRBJ2-3
ASRYPDSFYGYT	TRBV6-4	TRBJ1-2
ASSLGANRGFNQPQH	TRBV12-3/TRBV12-4	TRBJ1-5
VSSLGVSYQPQH	TRBV7-9	TRBJ1-5
ASSQDRGSQGTQY	TRBV7-2	TRBJ2-5
AGSSGTNRNGYT	TRBV9	TRBJ1-2
AWLGTTGRPEQY	TRBV30	NA
ASSRTGEKLF	TRBV12-3/TRBV12-4	TRBJ1-4
ASSQGPTFDTQY	TRBV7-9	TRBJ2-3
ASSQTGGTDTQY	TRBV7-9	TRBJ2-3
ASSLLGGSGYNEQF	TRBV7-3	TRBJ2-1
SVDRINYGYT	TRBV29-1	TRBJ1-2
AISVRSSGGYNEQF	TRBV10-3	TRBJ2-1
ASSLVPNREVTDTQY	TRBV7-2	TRBJ2-3
ASSERGGGANVLT	TRBV2	TRBJ2-6
ASSLTGTGRSGANVLT	TRBV2	TRBJ2-6
ASSESGGGETQY	TRBV25-1	TRBJ2-5
ASSDYVETQY	TRBV25-1	TRBJ2-5
ASSLGARADNEQF	TRBV5-1	TRBJ2-1
ASSSGTTNYGYT	TRBV6-4	TRBJ1-2
ASSYRRVSSYEQY	TRBV6-5	TRBJ2-7
ASSLEGLGNNEQF	TRBV12-3/TRBV12-4	TRBJ2-1
ASSGPSGGFSPDTQY	TRBV9	TRBJ2-3
ASSLVGGGNEDTQY	TRBV7-2	TRBJ2-3
ATRASGYEQY	TRBV24-1	NA
SVGQAVGTDTQY	TRBV29-1	TRBJ2-3
ASSQTGGSPLH	TRBV5-5	TRBJ1-6